Listed below are T cell receptor beta chains from one sample, sequenced in a study of blood T cell repertoires in COVID-19. TCRdb's table, derived via immunoSEQ multiplex PCR, lists solely in-frame clones and lacks some. The sample lists 150,000 to 200,000 clones; around 87% were seen once. Material for sequencing was peripheral blood. These TCRs come from a man in his sixties with COVID-19, enrolled during active disease. Both conserved end residues are trimmed from each CDR3. Fields, in order: V gene, clone size, CDR3 protein. Clone sizes are given selectively: once, few, many, or a class where the clone is expanded.

v_call: TRBV7-2; clone_size: NA; cdr3_aa: ASSGQAFAETQY
v_call: TRBV5-4; clone_size: NA; cdr3_aa: ASSLDGTPNQPQH
v_call: TRBV19; clone_size: NA; cdr3_aa: ASSETGGNNSPLH
v_call: TRBV6-5; clone_size: NA; cdr3_aa: ASSLGDRDGYT
v_call: TRBV7-9; clone_size: NA; cdr3_aa: ASSPKQGNTEAF
v_call: TRBV10-3; clone_size: NA; cdr3_aa: AISESSSYNEQF
v_call: TRBV7-9; clone_size: NA; cdr3_aa: AGGAGSGVKETQY
v_call: TRBV4-3; clone_size: once; cdr3_aa: ASSQVPESSYNEQF
v_call: TRBV6-5; clone_size: NA; cdr3_aa: ASRGGTAPGYGYT
v_call: TRBV2; clone_size: NA; cdr3_aa: ASNVRGEGETQY
v_call: TRBV27; clone_size: few; cdr3_aa: ASSLLGRGGRDQPQH
v_call: TRBV19; clone_size: NA; cdr3_aa: ASSIARGSTEAF
v_call: TRBV19; clone_size: NA; cdr3_aa: ASSTDVGGTEAF
v_call: TRBV7-3; clone_size: NA; cdr3_aa: ASSFDRERNEQF
v_call: TRBV18; clone_size: NA; cdr3_aa: ASSQGLGETQY
v_call: TRBV4-2; clone_size: NA; cdr3_aa: ASSQSPPGTGFNIQY
v_call: TRBV11-2; clone_size: NA; cdr3_aa: ASSRPETGLTEAF
v_call: TRBV9; clone_size: few; cdr3_aa: ASSAPLSGTGELF
v_call: TRBV3-1/TRBV3-2; clone_size: once; cdr3_aa: ASSHIRGGNTEAF
v_call: TRBV6-5; clone_size: few; cdr3_aa: ASSPGTDYNEQF
v_call: TRBV9; clone_size: NA; cdr3_aa: ASSTREQGGEKLF
v_call: TRBV6-6; clone_size: NA; cdr3_aa: ASSYTGQQETQY
v_call: TRBV18; clone_size: few; cdr3_aa: ASSPPGQTSGNTIY
v_call: TRBV9; clone_size: few; cdr3_aa: ASSVALNTEAF
v_call: TRBV6-2/TRBV6-3; clone_size: NA; cdr3_aa: ASSPRGRPERQGYEQY
v_call: TRBV5-1; clone_size: NA; cdr3_aa: ASRGQSLGSETQY
v_call: TRBV7-8; clone_size: NA; cdr3_aa: ASSPYDRPSEQY
v_call: TRBV5-4; clone_size: NA; cdr3_aa: ASSLKSKTSTDTQY
v_call: TRBV19; clone_size: few; cdr3_aa: ATADRYDEAF
v_call: TRBV5-4; clone_size: NA; cdr3_aa: ASSQTSGMDTQY
v_call: TRBV6-4; clone_size: once; cdr3_aa: ASSSGANTGELF
v_call: TRBV2; clone_size: few; cdr3_aa: ASSEVGYNEQF
v_call: TRBV6-2/TRBV6-3; clone_size: few; cdr3_aa: ASSSRLAGAETQY
v_call: TRBV7-9; clone_size: NA; cdr3_aa: ASSARGSTEAF
v_call: TRBV11-2; clone_size: NA; cdr3_aa: ASSALQGAGANVLT
v_call: TRBV6-2/TRBV6-3; clone_size: NA; cdr3_aa: ASSYRGQGPDTQY
v_call: TRBV5-1; clone_size: NA; cdr3_aa: ASSIGGGATYEQY
v_call: TRBV19; clone_size: NA; cdr3_aa: ASSRDGAGVTNTGELF
v_call: TRBV2; clone_size: NA; cdr3_aa: ASSESLAGEKQF